Listed below are T cell receptor beta chains from one sample, sequenced in a study of cytomegalovirus exposure and HLA in healthy donors. Clones were read by immunoSEQ multiplex PCR, and TCRdb kept only the in-frame ones, dropping some. In the table there are some 140,000 clones, about 74% of which are singletons. Sequenced material: PBMCs. These receptors came from a woman aged 40 to 50 in good health and CMV-seronegative. The CDR3 runs from the conserved cysteine through the conserved F or W. The D gene is left open where the match is weak. Only some rows state a clone size, as once, few, many or a class for expanded clones.

clone_size: .; v_call: TRBV5-1; j_call: TRBJ2-5; d_call: TRBD2; cdr3_aa: CASSLVGGEGTQYF; cdr3_nt: TGCGCCAGCAGCTTGGTTGGAGGGGAGGGGACCCAGTACTTC
clone_size: .; v_call: TRBV5-6; j_call: TRBJ2-7; d_call: .; cdr3_aa: CASSLGADREQYF; cdr3_nt: TGTGCCAGCAGCTTGGGGGCAGACCGCGAGCAGTACTTC
clone_size: .; v_call: TRBV2; j_call: TRBJ2-1; d_call: TRBD2; cdr3_aa: CASRKTSISYNEQFF; cdr3_nt: TGTGCCAGCAGGAAGACTAGCATCTCCTACAATGAGCAGTTCTTC
clone_size: .; v_call: TRBV5-1; j_call: TRBJ1-6; d_call: TRBD1; cdr3_aa: CASSIRDREPNSPLHF; cdr3_nt: TGCGCCAGCAGCATCCGGGACAGGGAACCTAATTCACCCCTCCACTTT
clone_size: once; v_call: TRBV28; j_call: TRBJ2-7; d_call: TRBD1; cdr3_aa: CASRRTGGFYEQYF; cdr3_nt: TGTGCCAGCAGGAGGACAGGGGGCTTCTACGAGCAGTACTTC
clone_size: .; v_call: TRBV10-3; j_call: TRBJ1-2; d_call: TRBD1; cdr3_aa: CASSGQGNYGYTF; cdr3_nt: TGTGCCAGTTCGGGACAGGGTAACTATGGCTACACCTTC
clone_size: .; v_call: TRBV6-5; j_call: TRBJ1-2; d_call: .; cdr3_aa: CASSYSATGNYGYTF; cdr3_nt: TGTGCCAGCAGTTACAGTGCAACAGGGAACTATGGCTACACCTTC
clone_size: .; v_call: TRBV30; j_call: TRBJ2-1; d_call: TRBD2; cdr3_aa: CAWRASPGTTLYNEQFF; cdr3_nt: TGTGCCTGGAGAGCTTCCCCCGGGACTACCCTCTACAATGAGCAGTTCTTC
clone_size: .; v_call: TRBV19; j_call: TRBJ2-3; d_call: .; cdr3_aa: CASSLPSGYTDTQYF; cdr3_nt: TGTGCCAGTAGTCTTCCAAGCGGATACACAGATACGCAGTATTTT
clone_size: .; v_call: TRBV6-5; j_call: TRBJ1-1; d_call: .; cdr3_aa: CASSYVGGGQSEAFF; cdr3_nt: TGTGCCAGCAGTTACGTTGGGGGCGGTCAATCTGAAGCTTTCTTT
clone_size: .; v_call: TRBV28; j_call: TRBJ1-5; d_call: TRBD1; cdr3_aa: CASDDRGTNQPQHF; cdr3_nt: TGTGCCAGCGATGACAGGGGCACCAATCAGCCCCAGCATTTT